This T cell receptor (beta chain) was found in a study of blood T cell repertoires in COVID-19. Study overall: From the United States, Italy and Spain came samples of acute and convalescent COVID-19. T cells, B-cell-depleted T cells, or PBMCs provided the cDNA or gDNA that served as material.

V gave up 5 bases and J gave up 5 bases; unmatched junction bases: 9. Germline values: CDR1 SGHRS, CDR2 YFSETQ. CDR3 length: 14 amino acids. In the source study's methods: Quantification of nucleated cells was approximated via reference gene primer amplification. Measured with immunoSEQ multiplex PCR; TCRdb has only the in-frame clones, and not every one. The V and J calls and clone size were taken over from that table, and D and trimming were inferred from the DNA. The sample holds around 64,000 clones; about 87% are singletons and the top ten take around 5%. The sequenced sample was peripheral blood. This TCR came from a man aged 50-60 years with active COVID-19. The chain is built from TRBV5-1 and TRBJ2-5; 7 bases fit TRBD1. The chain's CDR3 is CASRPSGGRETQYF. CDR3 bases: TGCGCCAGCAGACCCTCAGGGGGTCGGGAGACCCAGTACTTC.